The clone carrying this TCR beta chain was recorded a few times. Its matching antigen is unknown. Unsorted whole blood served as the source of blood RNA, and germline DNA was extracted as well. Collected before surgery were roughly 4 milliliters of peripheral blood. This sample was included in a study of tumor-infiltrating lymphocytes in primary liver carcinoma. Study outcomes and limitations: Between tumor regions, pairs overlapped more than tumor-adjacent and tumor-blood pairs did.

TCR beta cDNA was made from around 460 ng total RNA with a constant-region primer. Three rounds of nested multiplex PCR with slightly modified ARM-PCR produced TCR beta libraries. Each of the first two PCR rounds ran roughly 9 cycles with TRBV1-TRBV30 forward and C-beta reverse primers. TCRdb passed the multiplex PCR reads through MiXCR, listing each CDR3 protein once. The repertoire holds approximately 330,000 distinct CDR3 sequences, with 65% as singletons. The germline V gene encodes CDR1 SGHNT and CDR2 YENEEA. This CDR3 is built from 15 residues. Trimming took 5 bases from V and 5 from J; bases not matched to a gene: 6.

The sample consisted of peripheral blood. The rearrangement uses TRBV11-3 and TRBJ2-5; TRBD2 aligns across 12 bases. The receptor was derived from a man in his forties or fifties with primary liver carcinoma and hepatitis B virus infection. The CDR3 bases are TGTGCCAGCAGCCCGGGACTAGCGGGTTTGGAGACCCAGTACTTC. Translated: CASSPGLAGLETQYF.